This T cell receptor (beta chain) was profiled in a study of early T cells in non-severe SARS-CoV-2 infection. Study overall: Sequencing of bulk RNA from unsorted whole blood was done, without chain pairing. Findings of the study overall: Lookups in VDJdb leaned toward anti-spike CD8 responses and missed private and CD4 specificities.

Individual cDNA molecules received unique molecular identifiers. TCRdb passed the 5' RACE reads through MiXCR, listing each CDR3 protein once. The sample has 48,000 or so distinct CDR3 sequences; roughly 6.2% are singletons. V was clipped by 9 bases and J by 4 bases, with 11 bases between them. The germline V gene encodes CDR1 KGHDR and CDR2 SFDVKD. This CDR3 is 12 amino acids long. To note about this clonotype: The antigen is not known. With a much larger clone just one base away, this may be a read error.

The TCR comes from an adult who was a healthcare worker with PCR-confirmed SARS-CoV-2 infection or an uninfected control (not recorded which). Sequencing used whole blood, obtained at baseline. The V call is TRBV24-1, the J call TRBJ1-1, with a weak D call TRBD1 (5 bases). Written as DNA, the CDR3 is TGTGCCACCGGCAGGGAAGGCACTGAAGCTTTCTTT. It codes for CATGREGTEAFF.